A selection of T cell receptor beta chains follows, all from one sample in a study of blood T cells in healthy people across ages. TCRdb redid the calling of the 5' RACE reads with MiXCR, one entry per CDR3 protein. The repertoire holds 750,000 to 950,000 distinct CDR3 sequences, about a quarter seen once, with approximately 2.9% in the top ten. This sample also appeared in a second study, on T cells of mothers and their children.

Sequencing was done on a sample of blood. These receptors were taken from a boy younger than 18 in good health. Both conserved end residues are trimmed from each CDR3. Each record gives: J gene, V gene, clone size, CDR3 protein. Expanded clones get a size class; other rows say once, few or many, or leave the size out.

TRBJ2-7 | TRBV20-1 | - | SAAGTVRPNEQY
TRBJ1-2 | TRBV2 | - | ASSGPVT
TRBJ2-4 | TRBV12-3/TRBV12-4 | - | ASSFGQSRDIQY
TRBJ1-1 | TRBV5-1 | - | ASSLEQASRSEAF
TRBJ1-4 | TRBV5-1 | - | ASSLGGGGANEKLF
- | TRBV12-5 | few | ASAPERGSDGEQF
TRBJ1-4 | TRBV18 | - | ASSRDSPLATNEKLF
TRBJ1-2 | TRBV4-1 | once | ASSQDRVNYGYT
TRBJ2-1 | TRBV12-3/TRBV12-4 | - | ASSPLLYNEQF
TRBJ2-2 | TRBV14 | - | ASSQEALTGELF